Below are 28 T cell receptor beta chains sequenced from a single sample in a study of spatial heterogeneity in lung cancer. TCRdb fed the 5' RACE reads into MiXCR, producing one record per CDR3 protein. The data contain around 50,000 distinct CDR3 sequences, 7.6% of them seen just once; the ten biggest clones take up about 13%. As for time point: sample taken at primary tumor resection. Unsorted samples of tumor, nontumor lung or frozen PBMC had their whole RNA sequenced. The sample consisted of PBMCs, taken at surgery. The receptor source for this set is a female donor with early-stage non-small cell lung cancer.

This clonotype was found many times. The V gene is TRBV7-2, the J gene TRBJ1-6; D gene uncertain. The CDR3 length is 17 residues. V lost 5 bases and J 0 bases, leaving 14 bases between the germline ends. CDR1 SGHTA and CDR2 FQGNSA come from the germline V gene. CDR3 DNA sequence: TGTGCCAGCAGCAACGACAATCACCCCTCCTATAATTCACCCCTCCACTTT. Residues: CASSNDNHPSYNSPLHF. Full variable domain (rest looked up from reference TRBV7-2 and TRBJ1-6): GAGVSQSPSNKVTEKGKDVELRCDPISGHTALYWYRQSLGQGLEFLIYFQGNSAPDKSGLPSDRFSAERTGGSVSTLTIQRTQQEDSAVYLCASSNDNHPSYNSPLHFGNGTRLTVT.

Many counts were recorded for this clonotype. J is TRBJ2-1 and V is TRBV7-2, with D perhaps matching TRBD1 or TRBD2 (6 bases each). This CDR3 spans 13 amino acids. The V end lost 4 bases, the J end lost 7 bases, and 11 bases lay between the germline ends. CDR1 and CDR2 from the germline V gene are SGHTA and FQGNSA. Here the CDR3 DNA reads TGTGCCAGCAGCTCCCGGGGGCTTAATGAGCAGTTCTTC. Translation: CASSSRGLNEQFF.

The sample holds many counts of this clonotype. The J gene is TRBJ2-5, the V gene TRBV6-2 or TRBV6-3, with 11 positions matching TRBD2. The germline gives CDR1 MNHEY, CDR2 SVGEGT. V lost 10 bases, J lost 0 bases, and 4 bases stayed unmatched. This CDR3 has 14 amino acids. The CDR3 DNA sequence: TGTGCCACCATTAGCGGGGGGGACCAAGAGACCCAGTACTTC. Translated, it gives CATISGGDQETQYF.

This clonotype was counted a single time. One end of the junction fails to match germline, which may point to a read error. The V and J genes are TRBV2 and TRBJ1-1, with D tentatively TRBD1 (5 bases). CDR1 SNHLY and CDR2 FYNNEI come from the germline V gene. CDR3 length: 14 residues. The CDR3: CVSSELQEGTEAFF. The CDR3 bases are TGTGTCAGCAGTGAGTTACAGGAGGGCACTGAAGCTTTCTTT.

The CDR3 region has the DNA TGTGCCAGCAGCTTAGCGATAGCGGGGGGATCATTCCACGGTGAGCAGTTCTTC. Translating gives CASSLAIAGGSFHGEQFF. The chain couples TRBV7-8 to TRBJ2-1; TRBD2 matches at 10 bases. Germline CDR1 reads SGHVS; CDR2 reads FQNEAQ. This CDR3 has 18 amino acids. The V segment lost 0 bases and the J segment 9 bases; nucleotides outside the gene matches: 14.

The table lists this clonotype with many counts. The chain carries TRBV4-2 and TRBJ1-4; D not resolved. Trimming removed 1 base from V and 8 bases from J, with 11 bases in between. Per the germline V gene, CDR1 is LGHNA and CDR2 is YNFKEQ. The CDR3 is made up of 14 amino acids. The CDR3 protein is CASSQGRSEEKLFF. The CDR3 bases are TGTGCCAGCAGCCAAGGCCGCTCTGAGGAAAAACTGTTTTTT.

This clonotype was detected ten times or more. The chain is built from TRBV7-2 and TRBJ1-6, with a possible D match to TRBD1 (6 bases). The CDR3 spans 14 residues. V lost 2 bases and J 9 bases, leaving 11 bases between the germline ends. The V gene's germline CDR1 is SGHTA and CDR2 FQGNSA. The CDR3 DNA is TGTGCCAGCAGCTTAACAGGGATGAGTTCACCCCTCCACTTT. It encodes CASSLTGMSSPLHF. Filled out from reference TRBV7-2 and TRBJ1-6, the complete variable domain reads GAGVSQSPSNKVTEKGKDVELRCDPISGHTALYWYRQSLGQGLEFLIYFQGNSAPDKSGLPSDRFSAERTGGSVSTLTIQRTQQEDSAVYLCASSLTGMSSPLHFGNGTRLTVT.

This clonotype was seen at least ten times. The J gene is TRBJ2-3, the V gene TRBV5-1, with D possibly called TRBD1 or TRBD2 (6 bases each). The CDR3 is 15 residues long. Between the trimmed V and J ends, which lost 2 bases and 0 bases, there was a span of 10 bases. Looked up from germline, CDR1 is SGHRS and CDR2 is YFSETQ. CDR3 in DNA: TGCGCCAGCAGCTTTAACGGGGGCAGCACAGATACGCAGTATTTT. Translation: CASSFNGGSTDTQYF.

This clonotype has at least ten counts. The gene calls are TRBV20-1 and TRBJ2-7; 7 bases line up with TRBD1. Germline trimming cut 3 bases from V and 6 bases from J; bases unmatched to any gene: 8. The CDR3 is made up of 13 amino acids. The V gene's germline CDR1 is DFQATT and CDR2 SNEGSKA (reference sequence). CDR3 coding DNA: TGCAGTGCTAGCAGTGACAGGGTATCCGAGCAGTACTTC. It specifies CSASSDRVSEQYF.

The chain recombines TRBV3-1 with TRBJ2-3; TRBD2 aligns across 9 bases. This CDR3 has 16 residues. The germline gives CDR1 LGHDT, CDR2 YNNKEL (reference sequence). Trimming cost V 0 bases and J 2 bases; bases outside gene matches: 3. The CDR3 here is CASSQDASGATDTQYF. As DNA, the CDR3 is TGTGCCAGCAGCCAAGATGCTAGCGGGGCCACAGATACGCAGTATTTT.

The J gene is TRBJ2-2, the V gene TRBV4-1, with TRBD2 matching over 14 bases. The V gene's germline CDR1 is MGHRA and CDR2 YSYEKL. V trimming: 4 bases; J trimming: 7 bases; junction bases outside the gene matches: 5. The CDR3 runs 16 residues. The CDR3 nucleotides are TGCGCCAGCAGCCCTGACGGACTAGCGGGGGGCGGGGAGCTGTTTTTT. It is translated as CASSPDGLAGGGELFF.

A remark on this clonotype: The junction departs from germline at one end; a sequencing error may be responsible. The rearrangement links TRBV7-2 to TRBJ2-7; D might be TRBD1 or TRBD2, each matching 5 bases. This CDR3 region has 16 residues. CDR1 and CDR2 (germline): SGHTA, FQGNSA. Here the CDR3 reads CASSLESFPGMGEQHF. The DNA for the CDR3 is TGTGCCAGCAGCTTAGAGTCGTTCCCGGGAATGGGGGAGCAGCACTTC.

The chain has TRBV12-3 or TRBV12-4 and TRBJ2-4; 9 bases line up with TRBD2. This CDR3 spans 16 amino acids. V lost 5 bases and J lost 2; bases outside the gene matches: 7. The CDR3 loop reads CASSTAGGRSKNIQYF. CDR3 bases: TGTGCCAGCAGTACCGCGGGGGGGCGATCCAAAAACATTCAGTACTTC.

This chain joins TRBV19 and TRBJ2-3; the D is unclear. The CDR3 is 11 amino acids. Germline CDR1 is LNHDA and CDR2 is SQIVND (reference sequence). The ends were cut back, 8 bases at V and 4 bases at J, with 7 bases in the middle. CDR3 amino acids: CASGISDTQYF. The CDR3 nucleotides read TGTGCCAGTGGGATTTCAGATACGCAGTATTTT.

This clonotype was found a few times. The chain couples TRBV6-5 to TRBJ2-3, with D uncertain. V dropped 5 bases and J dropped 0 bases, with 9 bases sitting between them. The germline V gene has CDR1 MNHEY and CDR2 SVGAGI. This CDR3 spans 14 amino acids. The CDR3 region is CASSPSFSTDTQYF. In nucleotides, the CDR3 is TGTGCCAGCAGTCCGAGCTTTAGCACAGATACGCAGTATTTT.

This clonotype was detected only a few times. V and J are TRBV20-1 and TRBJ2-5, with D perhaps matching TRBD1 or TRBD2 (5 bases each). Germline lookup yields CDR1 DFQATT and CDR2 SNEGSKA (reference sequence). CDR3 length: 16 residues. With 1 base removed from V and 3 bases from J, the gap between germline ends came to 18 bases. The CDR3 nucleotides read TGCAGTGCTAGAGCCCCCTCCGGGACGCAAAAAGAGACCCAGTACTTC. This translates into CSARAPSGTQKETQYF.

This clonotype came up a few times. Written as DNA, the CDR3 is TGCGCCAGCAGAAAGCAGGAGATCCTAGTTCAAGAGACCCAGTACTTC. Translation gives CASRKQEILVQETQYF. The chain joins TRBV23-1 to TRBJ2-5, with D uncertain. TRBV23-1 is designated an ORF whose function remains uncertain. The ends were cut back, 6 bases at V and 2 bases at J, with 19 bases in the middle. The CDR3 consists of 16 residues.

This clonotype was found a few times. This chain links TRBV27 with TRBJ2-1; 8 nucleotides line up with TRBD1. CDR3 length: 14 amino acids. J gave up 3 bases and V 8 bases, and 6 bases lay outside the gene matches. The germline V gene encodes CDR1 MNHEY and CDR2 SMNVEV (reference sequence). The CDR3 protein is CASGRGQDYNEQFF. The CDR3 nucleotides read TGTGCCAGCGGTCGGGGACAGGACTACAATGAGCAGTTCTTC.

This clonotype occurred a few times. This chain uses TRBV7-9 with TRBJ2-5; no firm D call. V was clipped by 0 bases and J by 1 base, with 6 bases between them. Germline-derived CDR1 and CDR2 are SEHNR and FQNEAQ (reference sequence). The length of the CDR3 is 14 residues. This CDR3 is CASSLAEFQETQYF. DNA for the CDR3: TGTGCCAGCAGCTTAGCAGAATTCCAAGAGACCCAGTACTTC.

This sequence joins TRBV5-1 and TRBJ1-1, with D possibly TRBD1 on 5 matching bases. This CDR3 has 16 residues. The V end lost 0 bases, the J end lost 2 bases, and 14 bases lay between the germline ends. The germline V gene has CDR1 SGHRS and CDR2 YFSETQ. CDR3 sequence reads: CASSLGLGRPNTEAFF. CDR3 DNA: TGCGCCAGCAGCTTGGGATTGGGGCGCCCAAACACTGAAGCTTTCTTT.

CDR3 residues: CASSSPRFTDTQYF. The CDR3 DNA reads as TGTGCCAGCAGCTCCCCCCGGTTCACAGATACGCAGTATTTT. The gene calls are TRBV9 and TRBJ2-3, with D hard to call. The germline CDR1 and CDR2 sequences are SGDLS and YYNGEE. The ends were cut back, 4 bases at V and 2 bases at J, with 11 bases in the middle. The CDR3 spans 14 residues.

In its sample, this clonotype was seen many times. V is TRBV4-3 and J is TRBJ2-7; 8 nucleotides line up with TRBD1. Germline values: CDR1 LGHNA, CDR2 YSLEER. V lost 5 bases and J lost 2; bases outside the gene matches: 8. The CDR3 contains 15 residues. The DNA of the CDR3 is TGCGCCAGCAGCTCGGAGCGGACAGGGACCTACGAGCAGTACTTC. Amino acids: CASSSERTGTYEQYF.

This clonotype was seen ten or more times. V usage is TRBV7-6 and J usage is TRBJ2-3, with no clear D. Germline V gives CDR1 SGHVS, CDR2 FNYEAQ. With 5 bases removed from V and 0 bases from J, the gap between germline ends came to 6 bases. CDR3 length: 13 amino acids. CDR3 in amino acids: CASSRFSTDTQYF. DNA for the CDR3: TGTGCCAGCAGCCGCTTTAGCACAGATACGCAGTATTTT.

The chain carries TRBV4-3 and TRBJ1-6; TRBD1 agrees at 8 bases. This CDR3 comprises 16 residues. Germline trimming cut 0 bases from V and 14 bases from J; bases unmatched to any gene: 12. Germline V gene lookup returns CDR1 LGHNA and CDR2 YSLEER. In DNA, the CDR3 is TGCGCCAGCAGCCAAGACCCGGGACAGGCGCCTTTGACCCTCCACTTT. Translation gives CASSQDPGQAPLTLHF.

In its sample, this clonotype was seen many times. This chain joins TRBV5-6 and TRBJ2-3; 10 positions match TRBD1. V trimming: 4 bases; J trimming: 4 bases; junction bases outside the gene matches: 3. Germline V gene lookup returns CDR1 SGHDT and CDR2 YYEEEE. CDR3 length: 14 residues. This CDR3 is CASSPGTGADTQYF. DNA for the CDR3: TGTGCCAGCAGCCCCGGGACAGGGGCAGATACGCAGTATTTT.

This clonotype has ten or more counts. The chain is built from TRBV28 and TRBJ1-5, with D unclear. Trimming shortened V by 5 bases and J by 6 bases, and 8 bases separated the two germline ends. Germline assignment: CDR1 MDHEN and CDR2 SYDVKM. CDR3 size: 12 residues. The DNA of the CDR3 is TGTGCCAGCAGTGTCCAAGTTCAGCCCCAGCATTTT. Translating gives CASSVQVQPQHF.

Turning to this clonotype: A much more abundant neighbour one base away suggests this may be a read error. The DNA of the CDR3 is TGCAGTGCTCAGGACCCGGGAAACGATGGCTACACCTTC. Its protein product is CSAQDPGNDGYTF. The chain uses TRBV20-1 and TRBJ1-2; D gene ambiguous. The CDR3 length is 13 residues. V was cut by 5 bases and J by 6 bases, with 16 bases left in between. CDR1 and CDR2 from the germline V gene are DFQATT and SNEGSKA (reference sequence).

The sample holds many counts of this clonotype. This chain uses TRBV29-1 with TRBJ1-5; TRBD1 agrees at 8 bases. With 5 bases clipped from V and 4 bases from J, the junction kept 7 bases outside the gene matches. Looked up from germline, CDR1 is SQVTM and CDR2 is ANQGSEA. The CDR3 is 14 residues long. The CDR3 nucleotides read TGCAGCGTTATAGGGACAGGAGCTAATCAGCCCCAGCATTTT. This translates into CSVIGTGANQPQHF.